Shown below are 19 T cell receptor beta chains from a single sample sequenced in a study of cytomegalovirus exposure and HLA in healthy donors. Primers for the PCR totalled 60 Vbeta and 13 Jbeta. Using immunoSEQ multiplex PCR, the repertoire was profiled, and TCRdb retains in-frame clones only, with some absent. The data include roughly 77,000 clones; the top ten clones carry around 3.8%. What was sequenced was PBMCs. These receptor sequences come from a female donor in good health and CMV-seropositive.

The chain employs TRBV7-9 and TRBJ2-1; 9 bases align to TRBD2. CDR1 and CDR2 (germline): SEHNR, FQNEAQ (reference sequence). V lost 6 bases, J lost 5 bases, and 17 bases stayed unmatched. CDR3 length equals 18 residues. The CDR3 nucleotides read TGTGCCAGCAGGGTAATCCCCCGCAGCGGGAGGTCGGACAATGAGCAGTTCTTC. Amino acid sequence: CASRVIPRSGRSDNEQFF.

This chain connects TRBV28 to TRBJ1-4, with D maybe TRBD1 (5 bases). This CDR3 comprises 14 residues. Germline V CDR1 and CDR2: MDHEN, SYDVKM. V was trimmed by 3 bases and J by 5 bases, leaving 10 bases between them. CDR3 nucleotides: TGTGCCAGCAGTTTCCAGGGCGGCAATGAAAAACTGTTTTTT. Translation: CASSFQGGNEKLFF.

The chain uses TRBV11-3 and TRBJ2-1; possibly TRBD1 for D (6 bases). Germline CDR1 and CDR2: SGHNT and YENEEA. V lost 5 bases and J 0 bases, leaving 11 bases between the germline ends. This CDR3 contains 15 residues. The CDR3 bases are TGTGCCAGCAGCCTACAGGGCACCTCCTACAATGAGCAGTTCTTC. It codes for CASSLQGTSYNEQFF.

The rearrangement links TRBV18 to TRBJ2-2; D might be TRBD1 (6 bases). The V gene lost 6 bases and the J gene lost 0 bases, with 14 bases spanning the gap. The CDR3 is made up of 16 amino acids. From germline, CDR1 is KGHSH and CDR2 LQKENI. CDR3 coding DNA: TGTGCCAGCTCGTTCAGGGGCGCCCCGAACACCGGGGAGCTGTTTTTT. Protein: CASSFRGAPNTGELFF. Full variable domain (outside the CDR3, taken from reference TRBV18 and TRBJ2-2): NAGVMQNPRHLVRRRGQEARLRCSPMKGHSHVYWYRQLPEEGLKFMVYLQKENIIDESGMPKERFSAEFPKEGPSILRIQQVVRGDSAAYFCASSFRGAPNTGELFFGEGSRLTVL.

The chain employs TRBV15 and TRBJ2-5; D unclear. Per the germline V gene, CDR1 is LNHNV and CDR2 is YYDKDF (reference sequence). Deletions cut 0 bases from V and 2 bases from J, with 10 bases between. CDR3 size: 15 residues. The CDR3 DNA sequence: TGTGCCACCAGCAGAGAGGCTAGGAGTCAAGAGACCCAGTACTTC. It encodes CATSREARSQETQYF.

This chain uses TRBV5-3 with TRBJ2-1, with D possibly TRBD1 on 6 matching bases. TRBV5-3 is an open reading frame whose function is uncertain. CDR3 length: 20 residues. Trimming took off 0 bases at V and 5 bases at J, with 27 bases between the two ends. The CDR3 reads CARSLGPQGLTSRNHNEQFF. The CDR3 DNA sequence: TGTGCCAGAAGCTTGGGGCCCCAGGGGCTTACATCCCGTAACCACAATGAGCAGTTCTTC.

The genes are TRBV6-5 and TRBJ2-7, with TRBD2 matching 8 bases. Germline CDR1 reads MNHEY; CDR2 reads SVGAGI. Germline trimming cut 6 bases from V and 6 bases from J; bases unmatched to any gene: 4. The CDR3 has 12 amino acids. CDR3 in amino acids: CASRRTSSEQYF. In DNA form, the CDR3 reads TGTGCCAGCAGAAGGACTAGCAGCGAGCAGTACTTC.

V and J are TRBV11-2 and TRBJ2-7; 8 bases line up with TRBD2. After removal of 4 bases from V and 3 bases from J, the junction contained 8 bases not matched to a gene. The CDR3 has 15 amino acids. Germline V gives CDR1 SGHAT, CDR2 FQNNGV. CDR3 DNA: TGTGCCAGCAGCTCGCCCCGGGAGGGTTACTACGAGCAGTACTTC. It encodes CASSSPREGYYEQYF.

For the CDR3, the DNA is TGCGCCAGCAGCCAAGAGGGAGGGGCGGACTATGGCTACACCTTC. Translated: CASSQEGGADYGYTF. The chain uses TRBV4-1 and TRBJ1-2, with D possibly TRBD1 on 5 matching bases. The CDR3 covers 15 residues. Germline values: CDR1 MGHRA, CDR2 YSYEKL. The V end was cut by 0 bases, the J end by 3 bases, with 11 bases between.

The chain uses TRBV5-1 and TRBJ2-1; 9 bases fit TRBD2. Germline CDR1 reads SGHRS; CDR2 reads YFSETQ. CDR3 length: 15 amino acids. V trimming: 4 bases; J trimming: 3 bases; junction bases outside the gene matches: 5. This CDR3 reads CASSVPTSGYNEQFF. As DNA, the CDR3 is TGCGCCAGCAGCGTACCGACTAGCGGCTACAATGAGCAGTTCTTC.

The chain joins TRBV2 to TRBJ1-6; D not resolved. With 3 bases removed from V and 4 bases from J, the gap between germline ends came to 10 bases. Looked up from germline, CDR1 is SNHLY and CDR2 is FYNNEI. This CDR3 is built from 15 residues. CDR3 sequence reads: CASSDGRGYNSPLHF. Written as DNA, the CDR3 is TGTGCCAGCAGTGACGGCCGCGGGTATAATTCACCCCTCCACTTT.

This sequence joins TRBV6-6 and TRBJ2-7; 12 nucleotides agree with TRBD2. V shed 5 bases, J shed 7 bases, and the junction held 9 bases outside the gene matches. Germline CDR1 MNHNY, CDR2 SVGAGI (reference sequence). The CDR3 loop spans 15 amino acids. CDR3 protein: CASSLGLAGRREQYF. CDR3 bases: TGTGCCAGCAGTCTAGGACTAGCGGGGCGTCGTGAGCAGTACTTC.

The chain recombines TRBV6-5 with TRBJ1-6; D is ambiguous. CDR3 length: 15 residues. The V end was cut by 4 bases, the J end by 5 bases, with 12 bases between. The V gene's germline CDR1 is MNHEY and CDR2 SVGAGI. The CDR3 coding sequence is TGTGCCAGCAGTTTTGACTCCCCCCATAATTCACCCCTCCACTTT. Translated, it gives CASSFDSPHNSPLHF.

V is TRBV9 and J is TRBJ2-1, with a possible D match to TRBD1 (5 bases). The V end was cut by 0 bases, the J end by 4 bases, with 20 bases between. CDR1 is SGDLS, CDR2 YYNGEE, per germline. There are 18 residues in the CDR3. In DNA, the CDR3 is TGTGCCAGCAGCGTAGACGCCTCCGTCTTTAACAGGTACAATGAGCAGTTCTTC. This sequence encodes CASSVDASVFNRYNEQFF. Combining the CDR3 with reference TRBV9 and TRBJ2-1 gives the whole variable domain DSGVTQTPKHLITATGQRVTLRCSPRSGDLSVYWYQQSLDQGLQFLIQYYNGEERAKGNILERFSAQQFPDLHSELNLSSLELGDSALYFCASSVDASVFNRYNEQFFGPGTRLTVL.

The V call is TRBV18, the J call TRBJ2-5, with a weak D call TRBD2 (5 bases). Germline CDR1 reads KGHSH; CDR2 reads LQKENI. The ends were cut back, 3 bases at V and 4 bases at J, with 9 bases in the middle. The CDR3 has 13 residues. The CDR3 loop reads CASSPTAGETQYF. In DNA form, the CDR3 reads TGTGCCAGCTCACCCACCGCGGGAGAGACCCAGTACTTC.

The CDR3: CASSQVAANSYEQYF. CDR3 DNA sequence: TGCGCCAGCAGCCAAGTAGCAGCGAACTCCTACGAGCAGTACTTC. The chain recombines TRBV4-1 with TRBJ2-7; D is unresolved. Looked up from germline, CDR1 is MGHRA and CDR2 is YSYEKL. Trimming removed 1 base at V and 0 bases at J, with 10 bases between. The length of the CDR3 is 15 residues.

The chain carries TRBV11-3 and TRBJ2-5, with D unresolved. The CDR3 consists of 13 residues. Germline values: CDR1 SGHNT, CDR2 YENEEA. V lost 2 bases, J lost 5 bases, and 9 bases lay in between. The CDR3 sequence is CASSLIEVETQYF. Written as DNA, the CDR3 is TGTGCCAGCAGCTTAATAGAAGTGGAGACCCAGTACTTC.

The genes are TRBV11-3 and TRBJ2-7, with TRBD2 matching 10 bases. CDR1 is SGHNT, CDR2 YENEEA, per germline. The CDR3 runs to 15 residues. The V gene end was trimmed by 5 bases and the J gene end by 6 bases; junction bases not matched to a gene: 10. The CDR3 nucleotides are TGTGCCAGCAGCCCATCTAGCGGGGGTTTGTTCGAGCAGTACTTC. Translation gives CASSPSSGGLFEQYF.

The chain employs TRBV7-6 and TRBJ2-5; 16 bases agree with TRBD2. With 3 bases clipped from V and 4 bases from J, the junction kept 5 bases outside the gene matches. Germline V gives CDR1 SGHVS, CDR2 FNYEAQ. The CDR3 loop spans 17 amino acids. The CDR3 region is CASSLGLAGGPGETQYF. CDR3 nucleotide sequence: TGTGCCAGCAGCTTGGGACTAGCGGGAGGGCCGGGAGAGACCCAGTACTTC.